The 16 T cell receptor beta chains listed next were all sequenced from one sample in a study of cytomegalovirus exposure and HLA in healthy donors. This PCR relied on a set of 60 Vbeta primers and 13 Jbeta primers. Data came from immunoSEQ multiplex PCR; TCRdb stores just in-frame clones and leaves some out. The sample gives about 160,000 clones, just under 80% of which show up once; approximately 1.3% is in the top ten. The sample was PBMCs. Receptor source: a man younger than 40 in good health and CMV-seronegative.

The chain combines TRBV27 with TRBJ2-2; 8 nucleotides align to TRBD2. The CDR3 runs 16 residues. In germline, CDR1 is MNHEY, CDR2 SMNVEV (reference sequence). The V gene end was trimmed by 6 bases and the J gene end by 6 bases; junction bases not matched to a gene: 12. The CDR3 here is CASSLKAGVIAGELFF. As DNA, the CDR3 is TGTGCCAGCAGCCTCAAAGCGGGAGTAATCGCCGGGGAGCTGTTTTTT.

The rearrangement uses TRBV4-1 and TRBJ2-5; tentatively, D is TRBD2 (5 bases). The ends were cut back, 1 base at V and 4 bases at J, with 7 bases in the middle. Germline CDR1 and CDR2: MGHRA and YSYEKL. The CDR3 totals 13 residues. The CDR3 is CASSQASSETQYF. The CDR3 nucleotides are TGCGCCAGCAGCCAAGCTAGCTCAGAGACCCAGTACTTC.

In nucleotides, the CDR3 is TGTGCCAGCAGTTACGCCGCGGCAGGGAAAGGAAACACCATATATTTT. Its protein product is CASSYAAAGKGNTIYF. The chain has TRBV27 and TRBJ1-3; a weak D match, TRBD1 (5 bases). V was trimmed by 4 bases and J by 4 bases, leaving 17 bases between them. CDR1 is MNHEY, CDR2 SMNVEV, per germline (reference sequence). The length of the CDR3 is 16 residues.

The CDR3 spells CASSTPGGTEAFF. CDR3 nucleotide sequence: TGCGCCAGCAGCACTCCAGGGGGGACTGAAGCTTTCTTT. The genes are TRBV4-1 and TRBJ1-1; 7 bases match TRBD1. Germline CDR1 and CDR2: MGHRA and YSYEKL. J lost 5 bases, V lost 5 bases, and 5 bases had no gene match. The CDR3 is 13 amino acids.

This chain connects TRBV5-1 to TRBJ2-3, with D maybe TRBD1 (6 bases). Trimming removed 3 bases from V and 0 bases from J, with 14 bases in between. CDR1 and CDR2 (germline): SGHRS, YFSETQ. The CDR3 runs to 16 residues. Written as DNA, the CDR3 is TGCGCCAGCAGCTACGGACAGAGTCCTAGCACAGATACGCAGTATTTT. It specifies CASSYGQSPSTDTQYF.

The CDR3 region is CASSQDGIGGYGYTF. The DNA for the CDR3 is TGCGCCAGCAGCCAAGATGGCATAGGGGGCTATGGCTACACCTTC. The gene calls are TRBV4-1 and TRBJ1-2, with D tentatively TRBD1 (6 bases). V lost 0 bases and J lost 4, with 12 bases in between. The CDR3 is 15 residues long. Germline CDR1 MGHRA, CDR2 YSYEKL.

The chain is built from TRBV6-5 and TRBJ1-2, with D possibly matching TRBD1 (5 bases). This CDR3 has 16 amino acids. Trimming removed 2 bases from V and 4 bases from J, with 17 bases in between. Germline-derived CDR1 and CDR2 are MNHEY and SVGAGI. DNA of the CDR3: TGTGCCAGCAGTTACCTTGGGTACGGGGGAAGCTATGGCTACACCTTC. Its protein is CASSYLGYGGSYGYTF.

J is TRBJ2-1 and V is TRBV5-6; 8 bases align to TRBD1. CDR3 length: 15 residues. Germline V CDR1 and CDR2: SGHDT, YYEEEE. V lost 5 bases to trimming and J lost 9 bases; unmatched junction nucleotides: 13. CDR3 loop: CASRLRGRTGSEQFF. The CDR3 DNA sequence: TGTGCCAGCAGGTTGAGGGGCAGGACAGGGAGTGAGCAGTTCTTC.

This clone has a single count. The CDR3 DNA reads TGTGCCAGCAAAGACCCGTCTAGAGGACCCCAGCATTTT. Its protein is CASKDPSRGPQHF. The chain has TRBV28 and TRBJ1-5; D uncertain. Trimming stripped 7 bases from V and 10 bases from J, with 17 bases between. Germline V gives CDR1 MDHEN, CDR2 SYDVKM. This CDR3 is 13 amino acids long. Full variable domain (rest looked up from reference TRBV28 and TRBJ1-5): DVKVTQSSRYLVKRTGEKVFLECVQDMDHENMFWYRQDPGLGLRLIYFSYDVKMKEKGDIPEGYSVSREKKERFSLILESASTNQTSMYLCASKDPSRGPQHFGDGTRLSIL.

This clone appeared a few times. V gene TRBV10-3 combines with J gene TRBJ1-1, with a possible D match to TRBD1 (6 bases). CDR1 and CDR2 from the germline V gene are ENHRY and SYGVKD. Trimming shortened V by 0 bases and J by 0 bases, and 20 bases separated the two germline ends. The CDR3 is 19 amino acids. The CDR3 nucleotides read TGTGCCATCAGTGAGTCAGGGGGAAGGACAGCCTCCATGAACACTGAAGCTTTCTTT. Encoded protein: CAISESGGRTASMNTEAFF.

The V call is TRBV28, the J call TRBJ2-3, with 10 positions matching TRBD1. The CDR3 has 14 amino acids. Germline V gene sequence: CDR1 MDHEN, CDR2 SYDVKM. V lost 5 bases to trimming and J lost 3 bases; unmatched junction nucleotides: 2. CDR3 nucleotide sequence: TGTGCCAGCAGTCCGGGACAGGGGACAGATACGCAGTATTTT. It codes for CASSPGQGTDTQYF.

This sequence joins TRBV10-2 and TRBJ2-7; 8 bases match TRBD2. Per germline, CDR1 WSHSY and CDR2 SAAADI. V was pared by 7 bases and J by 2 bases, with 4 bases of the junction left unmatched. The CDR3 spans 13 residues. The CDR3 nucleotides read TGCGCCAGCAAAGGACTAGCTACCTACGAGCAGTACTTC. This translates into CASKGLATYEQYF.

This chain joins TRBV27 and TRBJ2-3; D gene unclear. The germline V gene encodes CDR1 MNHEY and CDR2 SMNVEV (reference sequence). This CDR3 spans 13 amino acids. With 3 bases removed from V and 6 bases from J, the gap between germline ends came to 10 bases. DNA for the CDR3: TGTGCCAGCAGTTTTGTCTCCGGGGATACGCAGTATTTT. This sequence encodes CASSFVSGDTQYF.

In regard to this clone: The identical CDR3 is also encoded by other nucleotide sequences in the sample. V and J are TRBV6-5 and TRBJ2-7; TRBD2 aligns across 12 bases. Unmatched junction bases numbered 1, after V lost 2 bases and J lost 2 bases. The germline CDR1 and CDR2 sequences are MNHEY and SVGAGI. The CDR3 has 15 residues. Here the CDR3 reads CASSYRLAGAYEQYF. DNA for the CDR3: TGTGCCAGCAGTTACCGACTAGCGGGGGCCTACGAGCAGTACTTC.

The chain joins TRBV19 to TRBJ2-7, with TRBD1 matching 10 bases. V lost 5 bases to trimming and J lost 4 bases; unmatched junction nucleotides: 5. This CDR3 is built from 14 residues. CDR1 is LNHDA and CDR2 is SQIVND in the germline V gene (reference sequence). DNA for the CDR3: TGTGCCAGTAGTCTAGGGACAGGGGTTTACGAGCAGTACTTC. Its protein is CASSLGTGVYEQYF.

The chain joins TRBV25-1 to TRBJ2-7; D is unresolved. CDR1 and CDR2 (germline): MGHDK, SYGVNS. The V end lost 6 bases, the J end lost 2 bases, and 17 bases lay between the germline ends. CDR3 length: 15 residues. Written as DNA, the CDR3 is TGTGCCAGCAGCCTACGGGTCGGAGAAACCTACGAGCAGTACTTC. It yields the protein CASSLRVGETYEQYF.